One sample yielded the 14 T cell receptor beta chains listed below, sequenced in a study of blood T cell repertoires in COVID-19. Generated by immunoSEQ multiplex PCR, the TCRdb table keeps only in-frame clones and is missing some. Of 430,000 or so clones listed, around nine tenths are singletons. The sequenced sample was peripheral blood. The source is a man between 18 and 35 years old with COVID-19, enrolled during active disease.

The chain employs TRBV9 and TRBJ2-1; no clear D gene. Germline-derived CDR1 and CDR2 are SGDLS and YYNGEE. Deletions cut 3 bases from V and 9 bases from J, with 7 bases between. The CDR3 totals 11 residues. CDR3 sequence reads: CASSGESEQFF. Here the CDR3 DNA reads TGTGCCAGCAGCGGAGAGAGTGAGCAGTTCTTC.

V usage is TRBV3-1 (or the pseudogene TRBV3-2) and J usage is TRBJ2-1; TRBD1 is a possible D gene (5 bases). This CDR3 is 13 amino acids long. V lost 4 bases to trimming and J lost 7 bases, with 11 bases between them. The germline V gene encodes CDR1 LGHDT and CDR2 YNNKEL (reference sequence). DNA of the CDR3: TGTGCCAGCAGCCCAGGGTCGACTAATGAGCAGTTCTTC. Its protein is CASSPGSTNEQFF.

About this clone: This same CDR3 is encoded by further DNA sequences in the sample. The V and J genes are TRBV14 and TRBJ1-5, with a tentative D call TRBD1 (5 bases). Germline V gene sequence: CDR1 SGHDN, CDR2 FVKESK. Trimming left V 4 bases short and J 4 bases short, with 8 bases between. The CDR3 is made up of 13 amino acids. CDR3: CASSRGGNQPQHF. CDR3 bases: TGTGCCAGCAGCCGGGGGGGTAATCAGCCCCAGCATTTT.

The chain has TRBV5-4 and TRBJ1-6; 11 positions match TRBD1. The CDR3 has 17 amino acids. The V gene's germline CDR1 is SGHNT and CDR2 YYREEE (reference sequence). Trimming cost V 2 bases and J 6 bases; bases outside gene matches: 7. In DNA, the CDR3 is TGTGCCAGCAGCTTCCCAGGACAGGGGGCCGGTAATTCACCCCTCCACTTT. It translates to CASSFPGQGAGNSPLHF.

This chain connects TRBV7-9 to TRBJ2-7, with 7 nucleotides matching TRBD1. J gave up 2 bases and V 6 bases, and 10 bases lay outside the gene matches. In germline, CDR1 is SEHNR, CDR2 FQNEAQ (reference sequence). This CDR3 comprises 15 residues. DNA for the CDR3: TGTGCCAGCAGTCGCCGGGACAGACATCCCTACGAGCAGTACTTC. As protein: CASSRRDRHPYEQYF.

The V gene is TRBV5-4, the J gene TRBJ1-2; TRBD1 might be the D (5 bases). This CDR3 comprises 14 residues. Per the germline V gene, CDR1 is SGHNT and CDR2 is YYREEE (reference sequence). The V end was cut by 3 bases, the J end by 3 bases, with 12 bases between. The CDR3 DNA sequence: TGTGCCAGCAGCTCCCCGTCGGGGGACTATGGCTACACCTTC. Translating gives CASSSPSGDYGYTF.

V and J are TRBV11-2 and TRBJ1-2, with D possibly being TRBD1 (5 bases). V lost 1 base to trimming and J lost 9 bases, with 15 bases between them. The length of the CDR3 is 14 residues. Germline CDR1 SGHAT, CDR2 FQNNGV. In DNA, the CDR3 is TGTGCCAGCAGCTTAGGTCCCAGGGTAGAGAGCTACACCTTC. It specifies CASSLGPRVESYTF.

V is TRBV7-3 and J is TRBJ2-5, with a weak D call TRBD1 (6 bases). CDR3 length: 17 residues. Per germline, CDR1 SGHTA and CDR2 FQGTGA. Trimming shortened V by 2 bases and J by 6 bases, and 22 bases separated the two germline ends. The CDR3 here is CASSLSRGHPLGKTQYF. CDR3 nucleotides: TGTGCCAGCAGCTTATCTCGGGGACACCCCCTTGGGAAGACCCAGTACTTC.

In its sample, this clone was seen once. This chain joins TRBV19 and TRBJ1-2; no clear D gene. The CDR3 totals 13 residues. Trimming took 5 bases from V and 8 from J, leaving 15 bases between them. The germline V gene encodes CDR1 LNHDA and CDR2 SQIVND (reference sequence). DNA for the CDR3: TGTGCCAGTAGTCCCCGTAAGCAGGAAGGCTACACCTTC. Residues: CASSPRKQEGYTF.

This clone was detected once. The genes are TRBV7-9 and TRBJ2-1; D perhaps matches TRBD1 (6 bases). Germline-derived CDR1 and CDR2 are SEHNR and FQNEAQ (reference sequence). The CDR3 sequence is 17 residues long. V was shortened by 1 base and J by 6 bases, with 19 bases between the two germline ends. CDR3 nucleotide sequence: TGTGCCAGCAGCTTAGGGGTTGGGGGCCTCGAGACCAATGAGCAGTTCTTC. Translating it yields CASSLGVGGLETNEQFF.

The V call is TRBV9, the J call TRBJ2-1; 10 nucleotides match TRBD2. Trimming cost V 4 bases and J 15 bases; bases outside gene matches: 13. CDR3 length: 14 residues. Germline-derived CDR1 and CDR2 are SGDLS and YYNGEE. The CDR3 DNA follows: TGTGCCAGCAGCCCTCTACCAGCGGGGGGGAAATTGTTCTTC. Amino acids: CASSPLPAGGKLFF.

This chain joins TRBV11-3 and TRBJ2-7; TRBD2 matches at 8 bases. The length of the CDR3 is 15 residues. Germline loops: CDR1 SGHNT, CDR2 YENEEA. Trimming at V came to 5 bases and at J to 6 bases, leaving 12 bases not matched to a gene. CDR3 sequence reads: CASSPRGAGGFEQYF. As DNA, the CDR3 is TGTGCCAGCAGCCCCCGAGGGGCGGGAGGATTCGAGCAGTACTTC.

The chain links TRBV4-1 to TRBJ2-5, with 7 nucleotides matching TRBD2. Germline CDR1 is MGHRA and CDR2 is YSYEKL. This CDR3 has 16 amino acids. Trimming cost V 0 bases and J 9 bases; bases outside gene matches: 13. CDR3 nucleotides: TGCGCCAGCAGCCAAGAGGGGGGGGTAGCGATGGTCCCCCAGTACTTC. Translation gives CASSQEGGVAMVPQYF.

The rearrangement joins TRBV3-1 (or the pseudogene TRBV3-2) to TRBJ2-1; 7 nucleotides line up with TRBD2. Germline V gene data show CDR1 as LGHDT and CDR2 as YNNKEL (reference sequence). Losses at the gene ends were 3 bases for V and 4 bases for J; bases not matched to a gene: 6. The CDR3 length is 15 residues. The CDR3 coding sequence is TGTGCCAGCAGCCATCCCGGCGGGGGATACAATGAGCAGTTCTTC. This sequence encodes CASSHPGGGYNEQFF.